This is a list of T cell receptor beta chains from one sample in a study of beta chain features in type 1 diabetes. Produced via immunoSEQ multiplex PCR; TCRdb's table is partial and in-frame only. Among about 900,000 clones, about a sixth were seen once, and the ten largest hold 0.02% to 0.025%. The specimen sequenced was naive CD4+ T cells from blood. The receptors shown here come from a woman younger than 30 in good health. Both conserved end residues are part of each CDR3. The D gene is left open where the match is weak. The size field is filled for only some rows; it gives once, few, many or a size class.

d_call j_call clone_size v_call cdr3_nt cdr3_aa
TRBD1 TRBJ1-4 few TRBV28 TGTGCCAGCAGTCCATCTGGGACAGGCAATGAAAAACTGTTTTTT CASSPSGTGNEKLFF
- TRBJ2-3 - TRBV27 TGTGCCAGCAGTAGATGGGGGAGCGGCACAGATACGCAGTATTTT CASSRWGSGTDTQYF
- TRBJ1-5 - TRBV6-5 TGTGCCACAGGGAGGCGGACGGAGCCCCAGCATTTT CATGRRTEPQHF
- TRBJ2-3 few TRBV4-3 TGCGCCAGCAGCCAGGGGGGAGCGTACACAGATACGCAGTATTTT CASSQGGAYTDTQYF
- TRBJ2-2 few TRBV7-2 TGTGCCAGCAGCTCATATACCGGGGAGCTGTTTTTT CASSSYTGELFF
TRBD1 TRBJ1-1 - TRBV7-9 TGTGCCAGCAGCCTAGGGACAGGGTATGGAGGCACTGAAGCTTTCTTT CASSLGTGYGGTEAFF
TRBD1 TRBJ1-5 - TRBV7-9 TGTGCCAGCAGTCTAGGACAGGTGGGGGATCAGCCCCAGCATTTT CASSLGQVGDQPQHF
- TRBJ2-1 - TRBV16 TGTGCCAGCAGCTCCCAGCAACAGCAGTTCTTC CASSSQQQQFF
- TRBJ2-1 few TRBV28 TGTGCCAGCAAGCACAGATTGGGCAATGAGCAGTTCTTC CASKHRLGNEQFF
- TRBJ2-7 - TRBV5-5 TGTGCCAGCAGCTTCGGGCGAAAGGGCCTAGCCTACGAGCAGTACTTC CASSFGRKGLAYEQYF
- TRBJ1-4 - TRBV6-6 TGTGCCAGCAGTTCTTGGGAAAAACTGTTTTTT CASSSWEKLFF
- TRBJ2-3 - TRBV9 TGTGCCAGCAGCGTAGTGGTCACAGGCACAGATACGCAGTATTTT CASSVVVTGTDTQYF
- TRBJ2-7 few TRBV5-1 TGCGCCAGCAGCTACGACAGGCTCTCCTACGAGCAGTACTTC CASSYDRLSYEQYF
- TRBJ2-7 - TRBV9 TGTGCCAGCAGCCCCTGGGAGCGACCTACGGAGCAGTACTTC CASSPWERPTEQYF
TRBD1 TRBJ2-4 few TRBV7-9 TGTGCCAGCTCTTGGGGGACAGTAGCCAAAAACATTCAGTACTTC CASSWGTVAKNIQYF
- TRBJ2-3 - TRBV7-9 TGTGCCAGCAGTTCCCCGGAGGTTCGGGGAGTAGATACGCAGTATTTT CASSSPEVRGVDTQYF
- TRBJ1-2 - TRBV6-1 TGTGCCAGCAGTGAAGCTGGTACAGCTAGTTATGGCTACACCTTC CASSEAGTASYGYTF
- TRBJ1-1 few TRBV14 TGTGCCAGCAGCGTACAGGGCTTTAACACTGAAGCTTTCTTT CASSVQGFNTEAFF
TRBD1 TRBJ1-1 - TRBV18 TGTGCCAGCTCACCAACAGGGGAGAACACTGAAGCTTTCTTT CASSPTGENTEAFF
- TRBJ2-7 few TRBV19 TGTGCCAGCAGGGGACTGAAGGGTTCCTACGAGCAGTACTTC CASRGLKGSYEQYF
TRBD1 TRBJ2-2 once TRBV18 TGTGCCAGCTCACTGTTACAGGGGGCGACCGGGGAGCTGTTTTTT CASSLLQGATGELFF
TRBD1 TRBJ2-1 few TRBV7-2 TGTGCCAGCAGCTTTACAGGGGCGAGGTACAATGAGCAGTTCTTC CASSFTGARYNEQFF
- TRBJ1-2 - TRBV7-9 TGTGCCAGCAGCCCCTCTAAGGCTGCGGTCTATGGCTACACCTTC CASSPSKAAVYGYTF
- TRBJ2-7 few TRBV7-2 TGTGCCAGCAGCTCCACAGGCTACGAGCAGTACTTC CASSSTGYEQYF
- TRBJ2-7 few TRBV29-1 TGCAGCGTGTGGGGGGGCGCGGACTACGAGCAGTACTTC CSVWGGADYEQYF
TRBD1 TRBJ2-7 - TRBV15 TGTGCCACCAGCGGGCGGACAGGGTCCGACGAGCAGTACTTC CATSGRTGSDEQYF
TRBD2 TRBJ2-1 few TRBV5-1 TGCGCCAGCAGCCCGCAAACGGGAGGCTACAATGAGCAGTTCTTC CASSPQTGGYNEQFF
- TRBJ2-1 - TRBV7-2 TGTGCCAGCAGTAGCCAGCCAGATAACAATGAGCAGTTCTTC CASSSQPDNNEQFF
- TRBJ1-1 - TRBV20-1 TGCAGTGCTAGAGCGGGGGGCATTGCTTTCTTT CSARAGGIAFF
- TRBJ2-3 - TRBV10-3 TGTGCCATCGGGGGCGGGACTAGCACAGATACGCAGTATTTT CAIGGGTSTDTQYF
- TRBJ2-2 few TRBV2 TGTGCCAGCAGTGACGCGGGTCGGACCCTAGACGGCACCGGGGAGCTGTTTTTT CASSDAGRTLDGTGELFF
- TRBJ2-5 - TRBV15 TGTGCCACCAGCAGAGGCCGCCGGTTACAAGAGACCCAGTACTTC CATSRGRRLQETQYF
- TRBJ2-1 - TRBV6-6 TGTGCCAGCAGTCCCGACTACAATGAGCAGTTCTTC CASSPDYNEQFF
TRBD2 TRBJ2-5 - TRBV2 TGTGCCAGCAGCTTTACCCGGGGACTAGCGGAACAAGAGACCCAGTACTTC CASSFTRGLAEQETQYF
- TRBJ1-5 few TRBV27 TGTGCCAGCAGTCGCCACCCCAGGGATTCCGATCAGCCCCAGCATTTT CASSRHPRDSDQPQHF
- TRBJ2-3 - TRBV28 TGTGCCAGCGAGGGGCCTCACACAGATACGCAGTATTTT CASEGPHTDTQYF
- TRBJ1-1 - TRBV7-3 TGTGCCAGCAGCCATCCGAACACTGAAGCTTTCTTT CASSHPNTEAFF
- TRBJ2-7 - TRBV9 TGTGCCAGCAGCGTAGCCCCCACAGCTTCCTACGAGCAGTACTTC CASSVAPTASYEQYF
TRBD2 TRBJ2-7 few TRBV10-3 TGTGCCATCAGTGAAGGGATCCTAGCGGAGCGTTACGAGCAGTACTTC CAISEGILAERYEQYF
- TRBJ2-4 - TRBV2 TGTGCCAGCAGTGAGGTTGGCAGGGGATCTGCCATTCAGTACTTC CASSEVGRGSAIQYF
TRBD2 TRBJ2-2 few TRBV7-2 TGTGCCAGCAGCCCGGGACTAGCGGGATACACCGGGGAGCTGTTTTTT CASSPGLAGYTGELFF